This entry features one T cell receptor beta chain sequence. Its antigen target is currently unknown. Within one base of it there is no much larger clone, and no base qualities were kept. TCR CDR3 regions were amplified from genomic DNA by multiplex PCR using the deep immunoSEQ assay. For each cell subset, the extracted genomic DNA was distributed evenly across all wells of several immunoSEQ 96-well plates, and each plate served as one replicate. For sorted subsets, approximately 190 ng genomic DNA, equal to tens of thousands of T cell genomes, was loaded into each replicate PCR. The purified libraries were quantified using a Qubit 3.0 fluorometer, sized with a Bioanalyzer 2100, and then quantified again using the KAPA Library Quantification kit. Every immunoSEQ 96-well plate was sequenced on a separate single-read 150-cycle Illumina NextSeq 550 flow cell. Per the source publication's procedure: Because the immunoSEQ output held only junctional sequences and lacked quality scores, the filtering could not match the filtering applied to full-length reads. Sequences were annotated with PyIR, a Python wrapper for IgBLAST v1.9, and V/J genes and CDR3 were assigned using IMGT germline references. Any read was removed if the V/J assignment was weak (E-value above 1e-6), the CDR3 was missing, or the read contained stop codons, out-of-frame junctions, or ambiguous translated residues. V3J clonotypes were defined as sequences sharing an identical inferred V gene, J gene, and CDR3 amino acid sequence. Percentage overlap between repertoires was calculated by dividing the number of shared unique clonotypes by the size of the smaller repertoire. Repertoire richness was assessed with RTK rarefaction, the Chao1 estimator, and Recon v2.1 estimates of unobserved clonotypes. Generation probabilities were computed with OLGA for all TCRbeta clonotypes obtained by the gDNA method from several donors. Drawn from immuneACCESS, this table holds only the in-frame rearrangements with V and J called that TCRdb kept. Clones are partly lost; checked studies trace under half to an unresolved V gene and leave the rest unexplained. The V and J calls and clone size come from that table; D and trimming were worked out from the DNA. This sample comprises hundreds of thousands of clones, 90% to 97% of them detected only once. The ten largest clones capture 0.06% of the sample.

The data originate from a study of shared clonotypes between healthy human individuals (dated by TCRdb to about 2020). General notes on the study: The cohort included three men and a couple of women between 18 and 49 years of age. For each donor, three plates each were used for CD4 naive and CD4 memory, two plates were used for CD8 naive, and one plate was used for CD8 memory. The study deeply sequenced blood TCR repertoires of about 5 healthy adults to estimate repertoire size and the extent of clonotype sharing between individuals. To increase sequencing depth and limit assay-specific biases, TCR repertoire library preparation and sequencing were carried out by different laboratories using diverse techniques. Between about 0.85 and 10 billion PBMCs per donor were obtained by leukapheresis.

The donors were healthy, HIV-negative adults who had no recently reported acute infections or vaccinations. All donors were Caucasian adults living in Nashville, Tennessee, USA. Magnetic negative selection was used to enrich CD4+ T cells, after which naive cells were positively selected on CD45RA and the negative fraction became the memory subset. Blood was collected by leukapheresis, and PBMCs were isolated by Ficoll-Histopaque density gradient centrifugation and then cryopreserved in liquid nitrogen vapor phase. Purity and quantity of every magnetically sorted T cell population were checked by analytical flow cytometry. Genomic DNA was isolated from each sorted fraction and quantified by UV absorbance on a Nanodrop 2000c. From V the trimming removes 3 bases and from J it removes 5 bases, while the gene matches leave 10 bases of the junction unaccounted for. Spanning cysteine to phenylalanine, the CDR3 consists of 17 amino acids. Solely the CDR3 DNA is kept, with 51 bases framed from the first base. From a lookup of the germline V gene, CDR1 and CDR2 are KGHSH and LQKENI.

Findings and caveats that apply to the study as a whole: Rarefaction of sorted-subset datasets indicated incomplete sequencing despite the large sequencing depth. Because the study included only a small number of donors, the genetic and exposure-history diversity represented was limited. Across a few donors, around 5% of naive CD4, more than 3% of naive CD8, 2% to 2.5% of memory CD4, and about 0.44% of memory CD8 clonotypes were shared. Sampling was limited to blood, and TCR repertoires in tissue likely differ from TCR repertoires in blood. Compared with non-shared clonotypes, clonotypes shared by all four sorted-subset donors had higher generation probabilities. Pairwise subsampling led to the expectation that sequencing depth would affect the degree of clonotype sharing among donors. Naive subsets generally had larger estimated clonotype richness than memory subsets did.

The receptor comes from a woman in her twenties or thirties in good health. Sequencing was performed on naive CD4+ T cells sorted from blood. The cell subset or site label, read with the paper, signifies: CD45RA+ positively selected. This receptor chain uses TRBV18 and TRBJ2-1; 10 bases in the middle match TRBD2. The CDR3 corresponds to CASSPPRLAGPNNEQFF. Here is the DNA: TGTGCCAGCTCACCCCCGCGACTAGCGGGCCCAAACAATGAGCAGTTCTTC.